This note documents a single T cell receptor (beta chain) sequence. This clonotype was observed many times. Its antigen remains undetermined. No base quality values were provided; no much bigger clone lies one nucleotide off. This specimen belongs to a study of human T cells and chemical hapten exposure (dated by TCRdb to the early 2020s). Broadly, across the study: For sensitization, 2% DPC in acetone was applied to a roughly 2 cm by roughly 2 cm area of upper inner arm skin. Most of the patients in the cohort were female, and the cohort covered alopecia areata with under or over 50% scalp involvement, alopecia totalis and alopecia universalis. Blood samples were taken from patients before sensitization (week 0) and at 2, 6 and about 24 weeks after DPC sensitization. Blood for TCR sequencing was provided by twenty-nine alopecia patients at one to four time points (pre-sensitization, 2, 6 and 24 weeks). The libraries were sequenced as a pool, and the TCR yield per sample differed mostly because of small variations in library volumes within the pool. Patch testing on the upper back used Finn chambers containing 0.01% DPC, with scoring done after 6 days according to International Contact Dermatitis Research Group standards. Weekly therapeutic DPC doses were additionally applied to the scalp of patients throughout the roughly 23-week study period. This study followed changes in the peripheral blood TCR repertoire in vivo during primary and secondary sensitization of alopecia patients to the hapten diphenylcyclopropenone (DPC). Overall study outcomes, separate from this receptor: Because all patients had alopecia, a presumed autoimmune disease, the immune response of the patients might differ from that of healthy individuals. A positive correlation was found between the number of PT1 expanded TCRs and patch test score, with significance reached at thresholds 8, 16 and 32 but not 4. Compared with pre-sensitization or healthy control sets, expanded TCRs formed significantly more large CDR3 similarity clusters, which is consistent with antigen-driven responses. DPC sensitization did not change the number of TCRs with a frequency above 1 in 1000, and there was no evidence of changes in global repertoire structure. After repeated subsampling, the strength of the expansion versus patch-test correlation and the threshold at which it became significant changed.

Explained via the paper, the time point label denotes: pre-sensitization, week 0. The treatment or condition label on this specimen signifies: therapeutic diphenylcyclopropenone sensitization with weekly scalp DPC. Blood at each patch-test visit was drawn before the patch test was applied. Eligible patients were aged 18 to 70, diagnosed with alopecia, deemed suitable for DPC therapy, and excluded if pregnant. Unfractionated whole blood was collected in Tempus Blood RNA tubes, and total RNA was extracted from that blood. The CDR1 and CDR2 encoded by the germline V gene (reference sequence) are SGHNT and YYREEE. The trim is 0 bases for V and 8 bases for J, with a gap of 6 bases between the germline ends. Including the terminal cysteine and phenylalanine, the CDR3 comprises 12 residues. Just CDR3 DNA is preserved here, 36 bases in frame from base 1. Receptor amplification or capture employed RACE. The instrument given in TCRdb is NextSeq 500. During library preparation, unique molecular identifiers were attached to individual cDNA molecules so that TCRs could be counted quantitatively and reproducibly. From each blood RNA sample, both TCR alpha and TCR beta chains were sequenced. The study's processing was this. Samples had a median of 95,638 TCRs, with a range from roughly 20,000 to 700,000. The Decombinator software suite was used to annotate V, J and CDR3 in the TCR reads. To make PS versus PT1 abundance plots, every sample was subsampled to the same number of TCRs (28,000). Expanded TCRs were defined as absent before sensitization and observed at least eight times at the 2-week time point. In TCRdb, the public reads were trimmed at Q25 with fastp and aligned with MiXCR, with productive beta chains retained. Rows matching on CDR3 protein sequence are summarized as one entry with the most common DNA and genes. TCRdb, not the original authors, processed these V and J calls. This sample comprises approximately 52,000 distinct CDR3 sequences, 8.5% to 10% of them detected only once. 11% to 15% of the sample comes from the top ten.

The clonotype comes from a woman in her thirties or forties with alopecia areata. Some clones in this sample may be carry-over from other donors' samples. The sequence is built from TRBV5-4 and TRBJ2-1; the D gene cannot be resolved reliably. Sequenced here: whole blood, sampled in connection with sensitization to the hapten diphenylcyclopropenone (DPC). The nucleotide sequence is given as TGTGCCAGCAGCTTGGCCTTTGATGAGCAGTTCTTC. Translated, this gives CASSLAFDEQFF.